The rows below give T cell receptor beta chains drawn from one sample of a study of vaccination and CD4 T cells after COVID-19. TCRdb fed the PCR reads into MiXCR, producing one record per CDR3 protein. The table lists approximately 11,000 distinct CDR3 sequences, about 25% of them singletons. Their antigens remain unidentified. The material sequenced was CD4+ T cells from blood, cultured in vitro, taken after SARS-CoV-2 vaccination. All receptors come from a human donor who had recovered from COVID-19. Each CDR3 is given with its conserved first and last residue. A D gene is named only where the DNA matches it firmly. Not all rows give a size; the values are once, few, many and, for expanded clones, a class.

D gene: TRBD2; V gene: TRBV20-1; clone size: -; J gene: TRBJ2-3; CDR3 protein: CSAIGWGLARGADTQYF; CDR3 DNA: TGCAGTGCTATTGGGTGGGGACTAGCGAGAGGGGCAGATACGCAGTATTTT
D gene: -; V gene: TRBV11-2; clone size: -; J gene: TRBJ2-7; CDR3 protein: CASSLDLGTLLLQRQYF; CDR3 DNA: TGTGCCAGCAGCTTAGACCTCGGGACTCTCCTTCTTCAAAGGCAGTACTTC
D gene: -; V gene: TRBV7-8; clone size: medium-sized; J gene: TRBJ2-5; CDR3 protein: CASSLRTVETQYF; CDR3 DNA: TGTGCCAGCAGCCTCAGGACAGTGGAGACCCAGTACTTC
D gene: -; V gene: TRBV10-1; clone size: -; J gene: TRBJ2-7; CDR3 protein: CASSEGGRAVDEQYF; CDR3 DNA: TGCGCCAGCAGTGAGGGTGGGCGCGCTGTCGACGAGCAGTACTTC
D gene: -; V gene: TRBV29-1; clone size: -; J gene: TRBJ1-1; CDR3 protein: CSVAAGTNTEAFF; CDR3 DNA: TGCAGCGTTGCGGCAGGGACGAACACTGAAGCTTTCTTT
D gene: -; V gene: TRBV24-1; clone size: -; J gene: TRBJ1-2; CDR3 protein: CATSDPQAGRYGYTF; CDR3 DNA: TGTGCCACCAGTGATCCCCAGGCAGGGCGCTATGGCTACACCTTC
D gene: TRBD2; V gene: TRBV28; clone size: few; J gene: TRBJ2-7; CDR3 protein: CASSEAGGLYEQYF; CDR3 DNA: TGTGCCAGCAGTGAGGCGGGGGGGCTATACGAGCAGTACTTC
D gene: TRBD1; V gene: TRBV27; clone size: -; J gene: TRBJ1-1; CDR3 protein: CASSSLGRGRGNTEAFF; CDR3 DNA: TGTGCCAGCAGCTCTCTTGGGAGGGGGCGCGGGAACACTGAAGCTTTCTTT
D gene: TRBD2; V gene: TRBV6-1; clone size: -; J gene: TRBJ2-1; CDR3 protein: CASSRNSGRGYNEQFF; CDR3 DNA: TGTGCCAGCAGTAGGAATAGCGGGAGGGGTTACAATGAGCAGTTCTTC
D gene: TRBD1; V gene: TRBV20-1; clone size: few; J gene: TRBJ2-4; CDR3 protein: CSASDRGLGNIQYF; CDR3 DNA: TGCAGTGCTTCTGACAGGGGGCTGGGAAACATTCAGTACTTC
D gene: -; V gene: TRBV20-1; clone size: few; J gene: TRBJ1-1; CDR3 protein: CSARDARGGNTEAFF; CDR3 DNA: TGCAGTGCTAGAGACGCTAGGGGGGGGAACACTGAAGCTTTCTTT
D gene: -; V gene: TRBV6-5; clone size: -; J gene: TRBJ1-1; CDR3 protein: CASSYSSRAANTEAFF; CDR3 DNA: TGTGCCAGCAGTTACTCGAGTCGGGCCGCGAACACTGAAGCTTTCTTT
D gene: -; V gene: TRBV6-1; clone size: few; J gene: TRBJ2-3; CDR3 protein: CASRGTYTDTQYF; CDR3 DNA: TGTGCCAGCAGGGGCACCTACACAGATACGCAGTATTTT
D gene: -; V gene: TRBV27; clone size: medium-sized; J gene: TRBJ2-7; CDR3 protein: CASSLEGVHYYEQYF; CDR3 DNA: TGTGCCAGCAGTTTAGAAGGGGTCCATTACTACGAGCAGTACTTC
D gene: -; V gene: TRBV11-3; clone size: once; J gene: TRBJ1-5; CDR3 protein: CASSLSINQPQHF; CDR3 DNA: TGTGCCAGCAGCTTAAGCATCAATCAGCCCCAGCATTTT
D gene: -; V gene: TRBV12-3/TRBV12-4; clone size: -; J gene: TRBJ1-5; CDR3 protein: CASSWGLAGNQPQHF; CDR3 DNA: TGTGCCAGCAGTTGGGGGTTAGCGGGGAATCAGCCCCAGCATTTT
D gene: TRBD1; V gene: TRBV5-4; clone size: few; J gene: TRBJ1-1; CDR3 protein: CASSPRDSVEAFF; CDR3 DNA: TGTGCCAGCAGCCCCCGGGACAGCGTCGAAGCTTTCTTT
D gene: -; V gene: TRBV29-1; clone size: few; J gene: TRBJ2-5; CDR3 protein: CSVGSGRRETQYF; CDR3 DNA: TGCAGCGTTGGGTCCGGCCGGAGGGAGACCCAGTACTTC
D gene: -; V gene: TRBV19; clone size: few; J gene: TRBJ2-5; CDR3 protein: CASSPVVGLETQYF; CDR3 DNA: TGTGCCAGTAGTCCCGTCGTGGGTTTAGAGACCCAGTACTTC
D gene: TRBD1; V gene: TRBV4-3; clone size: -; J gene: TRBJ2-1; CDR3 protein: CASSQDRFGTGSYNEQFF; CDR3 DNA: TGCGCCAGCAGCCAAGATAGATTTGGGACAGGGAGCTACAATGAGCAGTTCTTC
D gene: -; V gene: TRBV20-1; clone size: medium-sized; J gene: TRBJ1-1; CDR3 protein: CSITPGSDTEAFF; CDR3 DNA: TGCAGTATTACACCGGGGAGCGACACTGAAGCTTTCTTT
D gene: TRBD2; V gene: TRBV10-1; clone size: -; J gene: TRBJ2-1; CDR3 protein: CASSGSSGQSSYNEQFF; CDR3 DNA: TGCGCCAGCAGTGGTTCTAGCGGGCAAAGCTCCTACAATGAGCAGTTCTTC
D gene: -; V gene: TRBV20-1; clone size: few; J gene: TRBJ1-2; CDR3 protein: CSARPFASARGYTF; CDR3 DNA: TGCAGTGCTAGACCCTTCGCTAGTGCGCGGGGCTACACCTTC
D gene: -; V gene: TRBV10-1; clone size: -; J gene: TRBJ2-5; CDR3 protein: CASTYLQETQYF; CDR3 DNA: TGCGCCAGCACGTATTTGCAAGAGACCCAGTACTTC
D gene: TRBD1; V gene: TRBV19; clone size: -; J gene: TRBJ2-7; CDR3 protein: CASMPGQGTYEQYF; CDR3 DNA: TGTGCCAGTATGCCGGGACAGGGGACCTACGAGCAGTACTTC
D gene: TRBD1; V gene: TRBV7-7; clone size: medium-sized; J gene: TRBJ2-5; CDR3 protein: CASSPTGAGVTQYF; CDR3 DNA: TGTGCCAGCAGCCCAACAGGGGCGGGTGTGACCCAGTACTTC
D gene: TRBD1; V gene: TRBV5-1; clone size: -; J gene: TRBJ2-7; CDR3 protein: CASSLASGQGFGSEQYF; CDR3 DNA: TGCGCCAGCAGCTTGGCCTCTGGACAGGGGTTTGGTAGCGAGCAGTACTTC
D gene: -; V gene: TRBV6-1; clone size: few; J gene: TRBJ1-1; CDR3 protein: CASSQYNTEAFF; CDR3 DNA: TGTGCCAGTTCACAGTATAACACTGAAGCTTTCTTT
D gene: -; V gene: TRBV4-1; clone size: few; J gene: TRBJ2-7; CDR3 protein: CASSQEARYEQYF; CDR3 DNA: TGCGCCAGCAGCCAAGAGGCTCGATACGAGCAGTACTTC
D gene: -; V gene: TRBV24-1; clone size: few; J gene: TRBJ2-3; CDR3 protein: CATSTTADTQYF; CDR3 DNA: TGTGCCACCAGTACAACTGCAGATACGCAGTATTTT
D gene: -; V gene: TRBV7-9; clone size: -; J gene: TRBJ2-3; CDR3 protein: CASSAIRGTSTDTQYF; CDR3 DNA: TGTGCCAGCAGCGCCATCAGAGGCACTAGCACAGATACGCAGTATTTT
D gene: TRBD1; V gene: TRBV7-3; clone size: -; J gene: TRBJ2-7; CDR3 protein: CASSPGQSYEQYF; CDR3 DNA: TGTGCCAGCAGCCCGGGACAGTCCTACGAGCAGTACTTC
D gene: -; V gene: TRBV27; clone size: medium-sized; J gene: TRBJ2-7; CDR3 protein: CASRRGSAAEQYF; CDR3 DNA: TGTGCCAGCCGGCGAGGTAGTGCGGCCGAGCAGTACTTC
D gene: -; V gene: TRBV6-1; clone size: -; J gene: TRBJ2-5; CDR3 protein: CASTPGSRETQYF; CDR3 DNA: TGTGCCAGCACTCCGGGCAGTCGAGAGACCCAGTACTTC
D gene: -; V gene: TRBV27; clone size: -; J gene: TRBJ1-6; CDR3 protein: CASSLTRVNSPLHF; CDR3 DNA: TGTGCCAGCAGTCTCACCCGGGTTAATTCACCCCTCCACTTT
D gene: TRBD2; V gene: TRBV19; clone size: few; J gene: TRBJ2-7; CDR3 protein: CASSMAASGAYEQYF; CDR3 DNA: TGTGCCAGTAGTATGGCCGCTAGCGGGGCCTACGAGCAGTACTTC
D gene: TRBD1; V gene: TRBV28; clone size: -; J gene: TRBJ2-7; CDR3 protein: CASSQPGTVGYEQYF; CDR3 DNA: TGTGCCAGCAGCCAACCCGGGACAGTCGGCTACGAGCAGTACTTC
D gene: -; V gene: TRBV6-2/TRBV6-3; clone size: few; J gene: TRBJ2-5; CDR3 protein: CASRDTGQETQYF; CDR3 DNA: TGTGCCAGCAGGGATACAGGGCAAGAGACCCAGTACTTC
D gene: TRBD2; V gene: TRBV7-2; clone size: medium-sized; J gene: TRBJ2-5; CDR3 protein: CASSSRPSSGGGETQYF; CDR3 DNA: TGTGCCAGCAGCTCCCGACCTTCTAGCGGCGGAGGGGAGACCCAGTACTTC
D gene: -; V gene: TRBV11-3; clone size: -; J gene: TRBJ2-7; CDR3 protein: CASSLGVQYEQYF; CDR3 DNA: TGTGCCAGCAGCTTAGGAGTACAATACGAGCAGTACTTC
D gene: TRBD2; V gene: TRBV6-1; clone size: -; J gene: TRBJ2-3; CDR3 protein: CASSEWGGGSSTDTQYF; CDR3 DNA: TGTGCCAGCAGTGAATGGGGCGGGGGTTCTAGCACAGATACGCAGTATTTT
D gene: -; V gene: TRBV20-1; clone size: few; J gene: TRBJ2-2; CDR3 protein: CSAPKRGGGGELFF; CDR3 DNA: TGCAGTGCCCCGAAGAGAGGAGGTGGCGGGGAGCTGTTTTTT